Each of the 14 T cell receptor beta chains below was sequenced from the same sample in a study of T cell repertoires in cytomegalovirus infection. TCRdb fed the reads into MiXCR, producing one record per CDR3 protein. The table includes about 150,000 distinct CDR3 sequences, about 31% detected once. These receptors are not linked to any known antigen. Here the sequenced sample was CD8+ T cells from cultured PBMCs, taken from culture after CMV antigen stimulation. These TCRs come from a human donor in good health (CMV status not recorded). Some clones in this sample may be carry-over from other donors' samples.

The table lists this clonotype with many counts. This sequence joins TRBV7-8 and TRBJ1-1; TRBD1 is a possible D gene (5 bases). The CDR3 covers 15 residues. V shed 2 bases and J shed 2 bases, with 12 bases lying between them. Germline V gives CDR1 SGHVS, CDR2 FQNEAQ. The CDR3 protein is CASSLFFDRNTEAFF. DNA of the CDR3: TGTGCCAGCAGCTTATTTTTTGACAGAAACACTGAAGCTTTCTTT. The full variable domain, rest sourced from reference TRBV7-8 and TRBJ1-1, is GAGVSQSPRYKVAKRGQDVALRCDPISGHVSLFWYQQALGQGPEFLTYFQNEAQLDKSGLPSDRFFAERPEGSVSTLKIQRTQQEDSAVYLCASSLFFDRNTEAFFGQGTRLTVV.

The gene calls are TRBV12-3 or TRBV12-4 and TRBJ2-3, with no clear D. This CDR3 spans 15 amino acids. Trimming took off 4 bases at V and 5 bases at J, with 16 bases between the two ends. The CDR3 protein is CASSSSHSRLDTQYF. Written as DNA, the CDR3 is TGTGCCAGCAGTTCGTCGCACTCCCGTTTAGATACGCAGTATTTT.

This clonotype was seen many times. The rearrangement joins TRBV7-6 to TRBJ1-3; 10 positions agree with TRBD1. The V gene end was trimmed by 1 base and the J gene end by 0 bases; junction bases not matched to a gene: 3. CDR3 length equals 17 residues. Per germline, CDR1 SGHVS and CDR2 FNYEAQ. Written as DNA, the CDR3 is TGTGCCAGCAGCTTAGAAGGGACAGGGGTCTCTGGAAACACCATATATTTT. This sequence encodes CASSLEGTGVSGNTIYF. Based on the CDR3 plus reference TRBV7-6 and TRBJ1-3, the full variable domain is GAGVSQSPRYKVTKRGQDVALRCDPISGHVSLYWYRQALGQGPEFLTYFNYEAQQDKSGLPNDRFSAERPEGSISTLTIQRTEQRDSAMYRCASSLEGTGVSGNTIYFGEGSWLTVV.

The rearrangement uses TRBV9 and TRBJ2-5; 9 positions agree with TRBD2. The germline V gene encodes CDR1 SGDLS and CDR2 YYNGEE. This CDR3 spans 18 amino acids. The J segment lost 5 bases and the V segment lost 0 bases, leaving 14 bases of the junction unmatched. The CDR3 DNA reads TGTGCCAGCAGCGTAGGGGTAGCGGGGGAAGGACATGAGGAGACCCAGTACTTC. Translation gives CASSVGVAGEGHEETQYF.

The chain has TRBV11-2 and TRBJ2-5; 8 bases line up with TRBD2. Germline V gene data show CDR1 as SGHAT and CDR2 as FQNNGV. Germline trimming cut 4 bases from V and 2 bases from J; bases unmatched to any gene: 12. The CDR3 is 17 residues long. The CDR3 nucleotides are TGTGCCAGCAGCTCAAACGGTCTAGCGGGCCATCAAGAGACCCAGTACTTC. Amino acids: CASSSNGLAGHQETQYF.

This clonotype was recorded at least ten times. This chain uses TRBV7-9 with TRBJ1-1; maybe TRBD1 (5 bases). The CDR3 spans 13 residues. Germline V gene data show CDR1 as SEHNR and CDR2 as FQNEAQ (reference sequence). The V end lost 4 bases, the J end lost 10 bases, and 16 bases lay between the germline ends. CDR3 nucleotide sequence: TGTGCCAGCAGCTCAAGCGACGGGGGGGGAGCTTTCTTT. It is translated as CASSSSDGGGAFF.

Concerning this clonotype itself: One end of the junction is discordant with germline, which a read error may explain. V usage is TRBV7-6 and J usage is TRBJ1-2; D not resolved. Germline V lookup: CDR1 SGHVS, CDR2 FNYEAQ. The CDR3 is made up of 12 amino acids. The CDR3 nucleotides are TGTGTCAGCAGCATTGACGGTTATGGCTACACCTTC. This sequence encodes CVSSIDGYGYTF.

In the case of this clonotype: Since a much larger clone is just one base distant, this may be a read error. The chain joins TRBV12-3 or TRBV12-4 to TRBJ1-3; 9 bases are a match to TRBD1. CDR3 length equals 16 residues. This chain's CDR3 is CASTNPGTGNGNTICF. CDR3 DNA: TGTGCCAGCACTAACCCCGGGACAGGGAACGGAAACACCATATGTTTT.

This clonotype is a singleton in its sample. V and J are TRBV20-1 and TRBJ2-3; D possibly corresponds to TRBD1 (6 bases). V dropped 6 bases and J dropped 2 bases, with 18 bases sitting between them. Germline CDR1 and CDR2: DFQATT and SNEGSKA (reference sequence). The CDR3 runs 15 residues. CDR3 residues: CSAPGQKSLTDTQYF. The CDR3 DNA is TGCAGTGCCCCGGGACAAAAAAGCCTCACAGATACGCAGTATTTT.

This clonotype occurred many times. V usage is TRBV7-9 and J usage is TRBJ1-2; TRBD1 agrees at 8 bases. The CDR3 covers 13 residues. V lost 4 bases, J lost 8 bases, and 6 bases stayed unmatched. Looked up from germline, CDR1 is SEHNR and CDR2 is FQNEAQ (reference sequence). CDR3 nucleotide sequence: TGTGCCAGCAGCTCCGACAGGGGTGACGGCTACACCTTC. Translating gives CASSSDRGDGYTF.

This chain joins TRBV14 and TRBJ2-7; TRBD2 is a possible D gene (6 bases). V lost 3 bases to trimming and J lost 2 bases, with 23 bases between them. The germline V gene has CDR1 SGHDN and CDR2 FVKESK. The CDR3 is 18 amino acids. CDR3 amino acids: CASSQSRDPDGGTYEQYF. The CDR3, as DNA: TGTGCCAGCAGCCAGTCCCGGGACCCGGATGGGGGGACCTACGAGCAGTACTTC.

This clonotype has more than one count but fewer than ten. The chain uses TRBV7-8 and TRBJ2-7; TRBD1 is a possible D gene (6 bases). The germline CDR1 and CDR2 sequences are SGHVS and FQNEAQ. CDR3 length equals 16 residues. The ends were cut back, 1 base at V and 5 bases at J, with 18 bases in the middle. CDR3 residues: CASSLGGSVGGDEQYF. The DNA for the CDR3 is TGTGCCAGCAGCTTAGGGGGGTCCGTAGGGGGTGACGAGCAGTACTTC.

The chain links TRBV6-2 or TRBV6-3 to TRBJ1-1, with D hard to call. This CDR3 spans 14 amino acids. CDR1 MNHEY and CDR2 SVGEGT come from the germline V gene. Trimming cost V 2 bases and J 0 bases, with 7 bases left between them. In nucleotides, the CDR3 is TGTGCCAGCAGTTACGGGCAATTGAACACTGAAGCTTTCTTT. Translation gives CASSYGQLNTEAFF.

The genes are TRBV4-1 and TRBJ2-1, with 12 bases matching TRBD2. This CDR3 contains 14 residues. The ends lost 6 bases at V and 8 bases at J; junction bases unmatched: 5. CDR1 and CDR2 (germline): MGHRA, YSYEKL. The CDR3 spells CASSELAGGYEQFF. The DNA for the CDR3 is TGCGCCAGCAGTGAACTAGCGGGGGGCTATGAGCAGTTCTTC.